At least ten counts were recorded for the clone carrying this T cell receptor (beta chain). Its specificity is not known. Germline V gene sequence: CDR1 SGHTA, CDR2 FQGNSA. There are 15 residues in the CDR3. V was clipped by 7 bases and J by 2 bases, with 16 bases between them. Four PCR rounds used nested alpha and beta constant region primers plus the SP2 primer. Reverse transcription of blood and skin TCR RNA was primed at alpha and beta constant regions. TCRdb itself ran the 5' RACE reads through MiXCR, one entry per CDR3 protein. The sample contains about 48,000 distinct CDR3 sequences, about 4.5% of which appear only once. A UMI-containing oligonucleotide was joined by 3' ligation to the TCR cDNA template. Whole-blood samples were approximately 2.6 ml of peripheral blood from healthy adult volunteers. Cells were not sorted; total RNA input targeted 1 to 1000 ng. This specimen comes from a study of naive and memory T cell subsets.

Findings of the study overall: The RNA method is potentially sensitive to activation and differentiation changes.

The receptor was isolated from a female donor in good health. The chain employs TRBV7-2 and TRBJ2-3, with D perhaps matching TRBD2 (6 bases). The CDR3 nucleotides are TGTGCCAGCACCGAGGGGCGGGGCCTCACAGATACGCAGTATTTT. It codes for CASTEGRGLTDTQYF.